The 15 T cell receptor beta chains listed next were all sequenced from one sample in a study of blood T cell repertoires in COVID-19. Assay used: immunoSEQ multiplex PCR; TCRdb lists only in-frame clones, some missing. The sample has roughly 100,000 clones; about 92% are singletons. The sequenced sample was peripheral blood. These receptors originate from a man aged 18 to 29 with COVID-19, enrolled during active disease.

The gene calls are TRBV3-1 (or the pseudogene TRBV3-2) and TRBJ1-1; tentatively, D is TRBD1 (6 bases). Trimming left V 1 base short and J 4 bases short, with 13 bases between. Germline V CDR1 and CDR2: LGHDT, YNNKEL (reference sequence). CDR3 size: 15 residues. In nucleotides, the CDR3 is TGTGCCAGCAGCCAAGCCACAGGGTTGGGCACTGAAGCTTTCTTT. Protein product: CASSQATGLGTEAFF.

The genes are TRBV25-1 and TRBJ1-2; tentative D call: TRBD1 (5 bases). Trimming took 3 bases from V and 8 from J, leaving 10 bases between them. The length of the CDR3 is 12 residues. Germline V lookup: CDR1 MGHDK, CDR2 SYGVNS. CDR3 sequence (DNA): TGTGCCAGCAGTGACGGGGGATTGGGCTACACCTTC. Translating gives CASSDGGLGYTF.

In nucleotides, the CDR3 is TGTGCCAGCAGCTTAGTGGGGGCCAATCAGCCCCAGCATTTT. Its translation is CASSLVGANQPQHF. The rearrangement joins TRBV7-9 to TRBJ1-5, with D tentatively TRBD1 (6 bases). Trimming took 1 base from V and 3 from J, leaving 7 bases between them. CDR1 is SEHNR and CDR2 is FQNEAQ in the germline V gene (reference sequence). The CDR3 loop spans 14 amino acids.

The count of this clone is one. The chain uses TRBV10-3 and TRBJ2-3; D is unresolved. Deletions cut 3 bases from V and 6 bases from J, with 10 bases between. CDR1 is ENHRY and CDR2 is SYGVKD in the germline V gene. The CDR3 covers 13 residues. The CDR3 coding sequence is TGTGCCATCAGTGAAGCCTCAGCGGATACGCAGTATTTT. Translating gives CAISEASADTQYF.

This clone has just one count. The chain employs TRBV7-2 and TRBJ1-5; D not resolved. CDR3 length: 15 amino acids. CDR1 and CDR2 from the germline V gene are SGHTA and FQGNSA. V lost 4 bases to trimming and J lost 0 bases, with 10 bases between them. CDR3 residues: CASSSDGGSNQPQHF. The CDR3 DNA follows: TGTGCCAGCAGCTCGGACGGAGGTAGCAATCAGCCCCAGCATTTT.

This clone occurred a few times. This sequence joins TRBV15 and TRBJ1-5, with D possibly being TRBD1 (5 bases). Germline assignment: CDR1 LNHNV and CDR2 YYDKDF (reference sequence). V dropped 1 base and J dropped 2 bases, with 6 bases sitting between them. CDR3 length: 14 residues. The CDR3 coding sequence is TGTGCCACCAGCAGAGGGGGCGGCAATCAGCCCCAGCATTTT. Its translation: CATSRGGGNQPQHF.

The rearrangement joins TRBV7-2 to TRBJ2-5, with D possibly being TRBD1 (6 bases). V was pared by 5 bases and J by 5 bases, with 15 bases between. In germline, CDR1 is SGHTA, CDR2 FQGNSA. The CDR3 consists of 14 residues. CDR3 sequence reads: CASSPSTGRETQYF. The CDR3 DNA reads as TGTGCCAGCAGCCCCTCGACAGGAAGGGAGACCCAGTACTTC.

The chain recombines TRBV7-9 with TRBJ2-5; D not resolved. The CDR3 loop spans 14 amino acids. V lost 0 bases, J lost 4 bases, and 9 bases lay in between. Germline lookup yields CDR1 SEHNR and CDR2 FQNEAQ (reference sequence). CDR3 in DNA: TGTGCCAGCAGCTTAGCGCTCGGGTCAGAGACCCAGTACTTC. It translates to CASSLALGSETQYF.

The V gene is TRBV19, the J gene TRBJ2-1, with TRBD1 as a possible D gene (5 bases). The germline CDR1 and CDR2 sequences are LNHDA and SQIVND (reference sequence). V dropped 1 base and J dropped 0 bases, with 19 bases sitting between them. CDR3 length: 19 residues. DNA of the CDR3: TGTGCCAGTAGTATAGGGGGCAGGGCCGGGCCGAGCTCCTACAATGAGCAGTTCTTC. Translation gives CASSIGGRAGPSSYNEQFF.

V and J are TRBV3-1 (or the pseudogene TRBV3-2) and TRBJ1-2; the D is unclear. Per the germline V gene, CDR1 is LGHDT and CDR2 is YNNKEL (reference sequence). The CDR3 consists of 12 residues. Trimming took 1 base from V and 4 from J, leaving 4 bases between them. The CDR3 here is CASSQGGYGYTF. CDR3 sequence (DNA): TGTGCCAGCAGCCAAGGAGGCTATGGCTACACCTTC.

The J gene is TRBJ2-2, the V gene TRBV7-2; D perhaps matches TRBD2 (6 bases). V was clipped by 2 bases and J by 1 base, with 11 bases between them. The germline CDR1 and CDR2 sequences are SGHTA and FQGNSA. The CDR3 runs to 16 residues. CDR3: CASSLPGRRNTGELFF. CDR3 DNA: TGTGCCAGCAGCTTACCGGGGAGGAGGAACACCGGGGAGCTGTTTTTT.

This chain connects TRBV9 to TRBJ1-4, with D possibly matching TRBD1 (5 bases). The CDR3 is 14 amino acids. The V end was cut by 2 bases, the J end by 8 bases, with 13 bases between. Germline-derived CDR1 and CDR2 are SGDLS and YYNGEE. The CDR3 loop is CASSVGGAREKLFF. The CDR3 bases are TGTGCCAGCAGCGTTGGAGGGGCACGGGAAAAACTGTTTTTT.

The V call is TRBV19, the J call TRBJ2-3; 8 nucleotides agree with TRBD1. The CDR3 runs 15 residues. The trim removed 6 bases at V and 5 bases at J, leaving 10 bases unmatched. Per the germline V gene, CDR1 is LNHDA and CDR2 is SQIVND (reference sequence). The CDR3 is CASSLKDRARDTQYF. For the CDR3, the DNA is TGTGCCAGTAGCCTGAAGGACAGGGCTAGAGATACGCAGTATTTT.

The V call is TRBV7-9, the J call TRBJ1-1; a possible D gene is TRBD1 (6 bases). Germline loops: CDR1 SEHNR, CDR2 FQNEAQ (reference sequence). Trimming shortened V by 0 bases and J by 2 bases, and 13 bases separated the two germline ends. The CDR3 is 16 residues long. CDR3 in DNA: TGTGCCAGCAGCTTAGCTGAGACAGGATTAAACACTGAAGCTTTCTTT. It translates to CASSLAETGLNTEAFF.

The chain has TRBV29-1 and TRBJ2-2; D unresolved. CDR3 length: 14 residues. The germline gives CDR1 SQVTM, CDR2 ANQGSEA. The ends were cut back, 4 bases at V and 4 bases at J, with 13 bases in the middle. The CDR3 here is CSVVLADFTGELFF. CDR3 DNA: TGCAGCGTTGTACTCGCGGATTTCACCGGGGAGCTGTTTTTT.